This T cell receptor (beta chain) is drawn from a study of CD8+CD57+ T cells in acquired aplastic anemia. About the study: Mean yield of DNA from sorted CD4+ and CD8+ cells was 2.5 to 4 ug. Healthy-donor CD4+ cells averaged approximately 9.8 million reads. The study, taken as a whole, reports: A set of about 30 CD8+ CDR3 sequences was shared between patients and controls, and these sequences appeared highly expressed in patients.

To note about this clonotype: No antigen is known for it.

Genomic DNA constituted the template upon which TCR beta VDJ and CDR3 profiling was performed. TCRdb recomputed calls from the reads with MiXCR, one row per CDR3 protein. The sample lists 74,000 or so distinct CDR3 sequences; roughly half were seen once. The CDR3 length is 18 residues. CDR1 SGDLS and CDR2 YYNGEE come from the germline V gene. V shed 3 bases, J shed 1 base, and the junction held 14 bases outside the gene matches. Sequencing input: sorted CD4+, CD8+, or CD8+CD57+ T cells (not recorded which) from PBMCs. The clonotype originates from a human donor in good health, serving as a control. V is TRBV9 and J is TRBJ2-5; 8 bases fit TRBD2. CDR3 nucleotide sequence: TGTGCCAGCAGCGCAGGTAGCGGGGCACAAACCCTCCAAGAGACCCAGTACTTC. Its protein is CASSAGSGAQTLQETQYF.